This entry describes one T cell receptor (beta chain). There is no known antigen for this receptor. Base-call qualities are not available, and no considerably larger clone is one nucleotide away. The germline V gene (reference sequence) gives CDR1 as LGHDT and CDR2 as YNNKEL. The germline V and J ends show losses of 1 base and 9 bases respectively, and no gene match explains 18 bases of the junction. From its cysteine to its phenylalanine, the CDR3 spans 18 amino acids. CDR3 DNA is the only sequence kept; it has 54 bases, read in frame from the first base. The sample is drawn from a study of response to subunit inactivated influenza vaccine (dated by TCRdb to 2017 to 2018). Some background on the complete study: The study used deep quantitative T cell receptor repertoire profiling to track responses to a trivalent subunit inactivated influenza vaccine. Results and caveats for the whole study, not just this receptor: It was suggested by the authors that each seasonal influenza vaccination may recruit only a limited number of new T cells.

To prepare the library, RT-PCR was applied. For sequencing, an Illumina HiSeq 2500 was employed. In TCRdb, the public reads were trimmed at Q25 with fastp and aligned with MiXCR, with productive beta chains retained. Duplicate CDR3 protein sequences are folded into a single record with the most common DNA and genes. The sample has 630,000 or so distinct CDR3 sequences on record, roughly 14% of them singletons. The top ten clones comprise around 10% of the sample. Sequences were derived from PBMCs from blood, sampled approximately 12 days after vaccination. The receptor chain draws on TRBV3-1 and TRBJ2-4; TRBD2 fits 7 bases in the junction. This TCR came from a man aged 50 to 60 who received an inactivated influenza vaccine. Donor details come from another sample of the same person, matched by shared clones. In nucleotide form, the sequence is TGTGCCAGCAGCCAAGTGCCGGCTTCCGGGGGAGGGACCGGCATTCAGTACTTC. It is translated as CASSQVPASGGGTGIQYF.